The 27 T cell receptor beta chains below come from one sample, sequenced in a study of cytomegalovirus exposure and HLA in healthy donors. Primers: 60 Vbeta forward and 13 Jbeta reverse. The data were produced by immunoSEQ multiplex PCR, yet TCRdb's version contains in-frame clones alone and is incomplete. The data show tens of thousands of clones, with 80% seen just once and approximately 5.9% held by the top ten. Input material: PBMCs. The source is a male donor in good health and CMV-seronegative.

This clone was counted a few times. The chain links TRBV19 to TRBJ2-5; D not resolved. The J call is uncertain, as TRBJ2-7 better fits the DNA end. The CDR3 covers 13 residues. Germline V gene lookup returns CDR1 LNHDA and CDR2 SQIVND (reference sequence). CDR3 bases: TGTGCCAGTAGTATACAGGCCTCCTACGAGCAGTACTTC. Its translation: CASSIQASYEQYF.

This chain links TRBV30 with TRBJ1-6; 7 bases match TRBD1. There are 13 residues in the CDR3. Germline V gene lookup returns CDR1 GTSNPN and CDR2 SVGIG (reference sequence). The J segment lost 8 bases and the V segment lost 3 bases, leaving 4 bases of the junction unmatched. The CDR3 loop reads CAWSGTVDSPLHF. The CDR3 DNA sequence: TGTGCCTGGAGCGGGACAGTGGATTCACCCCTCCACTTT.

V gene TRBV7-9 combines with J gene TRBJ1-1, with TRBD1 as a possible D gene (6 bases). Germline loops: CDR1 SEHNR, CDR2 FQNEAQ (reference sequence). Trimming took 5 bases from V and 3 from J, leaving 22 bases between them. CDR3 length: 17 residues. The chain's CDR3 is CASSRAGDLRRDTEAFF. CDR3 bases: TGTGCCAGCAGCCGGGCAGGGGACCTTCGTCGGGACACTGAAGCTTTCTTT.

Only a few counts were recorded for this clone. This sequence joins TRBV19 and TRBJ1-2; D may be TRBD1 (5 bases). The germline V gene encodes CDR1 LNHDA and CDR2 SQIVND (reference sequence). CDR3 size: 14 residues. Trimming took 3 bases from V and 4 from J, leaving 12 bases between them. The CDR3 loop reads CASSMMTDIYGYTF. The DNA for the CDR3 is TGTGCCAGTAGTATGATGACAGACATCTATGGCTACACCTTC.

This chain's CDR3 is CASSLSPEETQYF. CDR3 coding DNA: TGCGCCAGCAGCTTGTCGCCGGAAGAGACCCAGTACTTC. V and J are TRBV5-1 and TRBJ2-5; D unresolved. The CDR3 runs to 13 residues. Trimming pared 1 base from V and 3 bases from J, leaving 7 bases between. CDR1 is SGHRS and CDR2 is YFSETQ in the germline V gene.

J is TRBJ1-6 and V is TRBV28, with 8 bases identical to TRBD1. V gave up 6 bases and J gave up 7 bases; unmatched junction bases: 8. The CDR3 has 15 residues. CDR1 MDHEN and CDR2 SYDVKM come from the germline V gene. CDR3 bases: TGTGCCAGCAGCCAAGGACAGGGTCGGAATTCACCCCTCCACTTT. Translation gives CASSQGQGRNSPLHF.

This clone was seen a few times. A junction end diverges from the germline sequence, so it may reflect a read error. The DNA for the CDR3 is TGTGCCAGCAGTGAACGCCTACAGGTTAACTTC. Translated: CASSERLQVNF. The chain uses TRBV25-1 and TRBJ1-2; the D gene is possibly TRBD1 (5 bases). Germline V gives CDR1 MGHDK, CDR2 SYGVNS. This CDR3 comprises 11 residues.

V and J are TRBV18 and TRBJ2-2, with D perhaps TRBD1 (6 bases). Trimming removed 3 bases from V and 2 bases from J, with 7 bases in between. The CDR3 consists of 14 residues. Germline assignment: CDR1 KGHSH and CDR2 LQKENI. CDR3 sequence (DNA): TGTGCCAGCTCACCGACAGGAAACACCGGGGAGCTGTTTTTT. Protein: CASSPTGNTGELFF.

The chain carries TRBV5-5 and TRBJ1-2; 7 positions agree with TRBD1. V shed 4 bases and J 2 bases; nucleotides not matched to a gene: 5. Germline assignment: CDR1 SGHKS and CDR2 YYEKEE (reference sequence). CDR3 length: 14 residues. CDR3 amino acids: CASSAWTGNYGYTF. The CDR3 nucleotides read TGTGCCAGCAGCGCCTGGACAGGAAACTATGGCTACACCTTC.

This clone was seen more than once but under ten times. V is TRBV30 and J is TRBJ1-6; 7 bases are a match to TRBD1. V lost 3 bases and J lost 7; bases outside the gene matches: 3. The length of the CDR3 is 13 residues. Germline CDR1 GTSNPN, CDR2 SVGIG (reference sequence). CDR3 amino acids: CAWRGQRNSPLHF. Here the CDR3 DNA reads TGTGCCTGGAGGGGACAGCGAAATTCACCCCTCCACTTT.

This CDR3 is CASSLASGTEAFF. In DNA, the CDR3 is TGCGCCAGCAGCTTGGCCTCGGGCACTGAAGCTTTCTTT. The chain links TRBV5-1 to TRBJ1-1; no clear D. CDR1 is SGHRS and CDR2 is YFSETQ in the germline V gene. CDR3 length equals 13 residues. The V end was cut by 0 bases, the J end by 4 bases, with 7 bases between.

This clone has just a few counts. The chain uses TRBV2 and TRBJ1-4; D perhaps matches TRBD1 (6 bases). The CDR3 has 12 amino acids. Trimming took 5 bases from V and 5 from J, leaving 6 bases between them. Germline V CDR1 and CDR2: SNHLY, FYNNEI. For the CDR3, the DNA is TGTGCCAGCAGTACAGGGAATGAAAAACTGTTTTTT. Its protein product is CASSTGNEKLFF.

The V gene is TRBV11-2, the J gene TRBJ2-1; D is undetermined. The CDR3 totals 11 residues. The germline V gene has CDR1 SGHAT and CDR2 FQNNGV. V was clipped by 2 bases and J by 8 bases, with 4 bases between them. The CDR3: CASSLSDEQFF. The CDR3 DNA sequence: TGTGCCAGCAGCTTAAGCGATGAGCAGTTCTTC.

CDR3 region: CAWRELAGGYNEQFF. DNA of the CDR3: TGTGCCTGGAGGGAACTAGCGGGGGGATACAATGAGCAGTTCTTC. The rearrangement joins TRBV30 to TRBJ2-1; 12 bases match TRBD2. The CDR3 runs to 15 residues. Trimming removed 3 bases from V and 4 bases from J; junction bases left unmatched: 4. CDR1 and CDR2 from the germline V gene are GTSNPN and SVGIG (reference sequence).

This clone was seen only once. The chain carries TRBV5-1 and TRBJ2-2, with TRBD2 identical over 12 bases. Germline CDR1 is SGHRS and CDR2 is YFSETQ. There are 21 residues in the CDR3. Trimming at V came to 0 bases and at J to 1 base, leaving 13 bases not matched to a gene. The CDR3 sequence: CASSLDTPSGGAFRNTGELFF. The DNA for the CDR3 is TGCGCCAGCAGCTTGGATACCCCTAGCGGGGGGGCCTTTAGGAACACCGGGGAGCTGTTTTTT.

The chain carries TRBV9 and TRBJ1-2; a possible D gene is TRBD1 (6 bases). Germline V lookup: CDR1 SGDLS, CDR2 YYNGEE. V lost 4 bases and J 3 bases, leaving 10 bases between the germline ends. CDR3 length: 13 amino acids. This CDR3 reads CASSMDSDYGYTF. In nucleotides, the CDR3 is TGTGCCAGCAGCATGGACAGTGACTATGGCTACACCTTC.

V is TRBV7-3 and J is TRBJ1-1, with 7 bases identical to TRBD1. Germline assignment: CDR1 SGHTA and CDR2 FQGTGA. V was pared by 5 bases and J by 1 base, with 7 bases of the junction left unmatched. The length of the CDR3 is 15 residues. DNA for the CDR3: TGTGCCAGCAGCCCCCTAGGGACAGAGAACACTGAAGCTTTCTTT. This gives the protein CASSPLGTENTEAFF. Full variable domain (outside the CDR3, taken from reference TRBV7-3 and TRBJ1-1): GAGVSQTPSNKVTEKGKYVELRCDPISGHTALYWYRQSLGQGPEFLIYFQGTGAADDSGLPNDRFFAVRPEGSVSTLKIQRTERGDSAVYLCASSPLGTENTEAFFGQGTRLTVV.

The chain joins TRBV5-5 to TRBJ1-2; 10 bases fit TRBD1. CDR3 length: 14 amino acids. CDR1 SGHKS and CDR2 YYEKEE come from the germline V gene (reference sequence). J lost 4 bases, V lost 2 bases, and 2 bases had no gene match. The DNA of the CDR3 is TGTGCCAGCAGCTTCGGGACAGGGGCCTATGGCTACACCTTC. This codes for CASSFGTGAYGYTF.

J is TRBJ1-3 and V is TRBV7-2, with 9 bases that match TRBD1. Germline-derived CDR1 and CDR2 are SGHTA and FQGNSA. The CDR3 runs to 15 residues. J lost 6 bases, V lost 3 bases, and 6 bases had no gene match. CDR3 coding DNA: TGTGCCAGCAGCTTGGTATCACAGGGGGCAAACACCATATATTTT. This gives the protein CASSLVSQGANTIYF. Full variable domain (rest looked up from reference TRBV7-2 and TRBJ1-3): GAGVSQSPSNKVTEKGKDVELRCDPISGHTALYWYRQSLGQGLEFLIYFQGNSAPDKSGLPSDRFSAERTGGSVSTLTIQRTQQEDSAVYLCASSLVSQGANTIYFGEGSWLTVV.

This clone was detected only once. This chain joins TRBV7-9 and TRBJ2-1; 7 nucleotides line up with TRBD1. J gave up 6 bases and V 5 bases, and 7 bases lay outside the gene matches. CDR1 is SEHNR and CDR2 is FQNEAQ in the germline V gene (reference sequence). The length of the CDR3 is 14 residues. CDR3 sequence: CASSDRQGTNEQFF. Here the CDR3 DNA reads TGTGCCAGCAGCGACCGACAGGGAACCAATGAGCAGTTCTTC.

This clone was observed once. The CDR3 sequence is CASSDLGWRVGDYGYTF. CDR3 DNA sequence: TGCGCCAGCAGTGATTTGGGGTGGAGGGTTGGGGACTATGGCTACACCTTC. V usage is TRBV10-1 and J usage is TRBJ1-2, with D unclear. V shed 3 bases and J shed 3 bases, with 20 bases lying between them. Looked up from germline, CDR1 is WNHNN and CDR2 is SYGVQD (reference sequence). The CDR3 extends over 17 amino acids.

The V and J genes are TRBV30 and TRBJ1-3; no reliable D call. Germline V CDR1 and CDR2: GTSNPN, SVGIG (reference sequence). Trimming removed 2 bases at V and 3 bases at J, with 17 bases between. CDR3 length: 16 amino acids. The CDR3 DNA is TGTGCCTGGAGTTGGATTACAGCGGGCGGTGGAAACACCATATATTTT. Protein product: CAWSWITAGGGNTIYF. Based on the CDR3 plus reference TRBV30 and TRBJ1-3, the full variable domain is SQTIHQWPATLVQPVGSPLSLECTVEGTSNPNLYWYRQAAGRGLQLLFYSVGIGQISSEVPQNLSASRPQDRQFILSSKKLLLSDSGFYLCAWSWITAGGGNTIYFGEGSWLTVV.

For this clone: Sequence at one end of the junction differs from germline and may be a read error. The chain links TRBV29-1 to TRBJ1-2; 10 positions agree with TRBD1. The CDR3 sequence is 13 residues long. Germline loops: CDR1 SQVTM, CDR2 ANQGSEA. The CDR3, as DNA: TGCAACGTTAACGGACAGGGGGACTATGGCTACACCTTC. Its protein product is CNVNGQGDYGYTF.

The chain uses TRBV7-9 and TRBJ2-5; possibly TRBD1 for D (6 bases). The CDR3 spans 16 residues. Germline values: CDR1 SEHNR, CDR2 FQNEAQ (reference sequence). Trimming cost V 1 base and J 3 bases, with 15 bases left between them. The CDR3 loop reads CASSLVSSGAKETQYF. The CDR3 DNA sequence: TGTGCCAGCAGCTTAGTATCTTCAGGGGCGAAAGAGACCCAGTACTTC.

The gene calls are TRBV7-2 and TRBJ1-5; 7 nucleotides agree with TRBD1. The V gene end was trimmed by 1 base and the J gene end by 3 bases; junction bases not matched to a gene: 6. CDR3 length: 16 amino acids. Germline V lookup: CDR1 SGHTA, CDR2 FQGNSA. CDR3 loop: CASSLGDSGFNQPQHF. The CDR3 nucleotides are TGTGCCAGCAGCTTAGGGGACAGTGGCTTCAATCAGCCCCAGCATTTT.

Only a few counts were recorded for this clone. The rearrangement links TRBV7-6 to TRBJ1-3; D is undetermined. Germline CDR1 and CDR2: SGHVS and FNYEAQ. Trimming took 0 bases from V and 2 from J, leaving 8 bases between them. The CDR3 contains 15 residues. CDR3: CASSLAGSTGNTIYF. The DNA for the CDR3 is TGTGCCAGCAGCTTAGCTGGGAGTACTGGAAACACCATATATTTT.

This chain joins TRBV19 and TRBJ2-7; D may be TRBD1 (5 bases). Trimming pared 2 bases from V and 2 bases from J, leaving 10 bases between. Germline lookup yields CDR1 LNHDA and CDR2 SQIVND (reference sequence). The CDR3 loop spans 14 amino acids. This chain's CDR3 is CASSIQGNPYEQYF. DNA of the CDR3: TGTGCCAGTAGTATACAGGGAAACCCCTACGAGCAGTACTTC.